The T cell receptor beta chain under discussion was sequenced for a study of blood T cell repertoires in COVID-19. Produced via immunoSEQ multiplex PCR; TCRdb's table is partial and in-frame only. The table lists 250,000 or so clones, about four fifths of them singletons. Sequencing used PBMCs or T cells enriched from blood (not recorded which). This sequence was found in a woman in her 40s who had been exposed to COVID-19.

CDR3 in amino acids: CAISGGGDDRSWTGELFF. The DNA of the CDR3 is TGTGCCATCAGTGGAGGGGGGGACGACAGGTCGTGGACCGGGGAGCTGTTTTTT. This chain uses TRBV10-3 with TRBJ2-2, with D tentatively TRBD2 (7 bases). V was trimmed by 4 bases and J by 5 bases, leaving 23 bases between them. The V gene's germline CDR1 is ENHRY and CDR2 SYGVKD. The CDR3 runs to 18 residues.